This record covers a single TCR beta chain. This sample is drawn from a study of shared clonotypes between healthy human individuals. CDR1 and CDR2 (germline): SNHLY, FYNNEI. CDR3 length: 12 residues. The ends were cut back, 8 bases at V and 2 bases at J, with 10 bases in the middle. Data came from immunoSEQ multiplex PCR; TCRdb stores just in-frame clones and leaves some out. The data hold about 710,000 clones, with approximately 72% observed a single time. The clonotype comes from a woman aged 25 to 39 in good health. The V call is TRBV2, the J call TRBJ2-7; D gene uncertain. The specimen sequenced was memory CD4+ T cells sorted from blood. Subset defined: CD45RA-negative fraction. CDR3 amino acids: CASSPAPYEQYF. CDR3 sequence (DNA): TGTGCCAGCTCGCCGGCCCCCTACGAGCAGTACTTC.